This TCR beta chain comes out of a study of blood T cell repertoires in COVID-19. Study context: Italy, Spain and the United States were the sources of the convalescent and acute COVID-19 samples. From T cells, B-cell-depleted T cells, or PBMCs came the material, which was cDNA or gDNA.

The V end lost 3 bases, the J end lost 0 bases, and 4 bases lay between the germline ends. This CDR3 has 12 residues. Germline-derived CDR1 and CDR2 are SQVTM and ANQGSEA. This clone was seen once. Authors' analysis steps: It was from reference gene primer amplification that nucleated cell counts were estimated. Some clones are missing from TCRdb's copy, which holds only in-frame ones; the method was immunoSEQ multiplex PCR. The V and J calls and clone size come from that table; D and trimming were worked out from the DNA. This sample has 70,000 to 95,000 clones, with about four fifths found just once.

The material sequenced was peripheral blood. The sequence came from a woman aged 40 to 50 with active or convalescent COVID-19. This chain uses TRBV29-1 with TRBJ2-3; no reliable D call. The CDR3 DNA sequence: TGCAGCGTTGACACTAGCACAGATACGCAGTATTTT. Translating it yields CSVDTSTDTQYF.